This passage covers 8 T cell receptor beta chains from one sample sequenced in a study of blood T cell repertoires in COVID-19. This table comes from immunoSEQ multiplex PCR, and its TCRdb copy is limited to in-frame clones, with some not included. The sample lists roughly 140,000 clones; around 86% were seen once. Sequencing input: peripheral blood. The receptors come from a human donor in a cohort sampled during active COVID-19.

The chain employs TRBV4-1 and TRBJ2-1; D unclear. The V gene lost 4 bases and the J gene lost 5 bases, with 15 bases spanning the gap. The CDR3 runs 15 residues. Germline V lookup: CDR1 MGHRA, CDR2 YSYEKL. Here the CDR3 DNA reads TGCGCCAGCAGCCCCCGAATCGGGTCCCACAATGAGCAGTTCTTC. Encoded protein: CASSPRIGSHNEQFF.

This sequence joins TRBV6-1 and TRBJ2-4; 8 nucleotides agree with TRBD2. V trimming: 1 base; J trimming: 1 base; junction bases outside the gene matches: 12. There are 19 residues in the CDR3. Germline lookup yields CDR1 MNHNS and CDR2 SASEGT. The chain's CDR3 is CASSEGYSGAFRAKNIQYF. The CDR3, as DNA: TGTGCCAGCAGTGAAGGGTATAGCGGGGCTTTCAGGGCCAAAAACATTCAGTACTTC.

The chain carries TRBV30 and TRBJ1-4; D is unresolved. Germline CDR1 reads GTSNPN; CDR2 reads SVGIG (reference sequence). This CDR3 contains 13 residues. The V and J ends lost 3 bases and 7 bases respectively, with 12 bases between them. CDR3 DNA sequence: TGTGCCTGGAGGGGCAACGTCGGTGAAAAACTGTTTTTT. It specifies CAWRGNVGEKLFF.

The V and J genes are TRBV5-1 and TRBJ1-1; no firm D call. This CDR3 has 13 amino acids. The ends were cut back, 3 bases at V and 7 bases at J, with 13 bases in the middle. Germline V gene sequence: CDR1 SGHRS, CDR2 YFSETQ. The CDR3 nucleotides are TGCGCCAGCAGCTCCGGCTTGGGGAGTGAAGCTTTCTTT. It is translated as CASSSGLGSEAFF.

The rearrangement links TRBV5-1 to TRBJ2-5; 15 bases are shared with TRBD2. Trimming at V came to 6 bases and at J to 1 base, leaving 7 bases not matched to a gene. Germline CDR1 reads SGHRS; CDR2 reads YFSETQ. This CDR3 has 17 residues. The CDR3 region has the DNA TGCGCCAGCACCCCGGGGGGACTAGCGGGAGGCCAAGAGACCCAGTACTTC. Its protein product is CASTPGGLAGGQETQYF.

This chain connects TRBV28 to TRBJ2-7; 7 bases align to TRBD1. J was trimmed by 0 bases and V by 5 bases; bases with no gene match: 7. Germline values: CDR1 MDHEN, CDR2 SYDVKM. The CDR3 is 15 residues long. The CDR3 DNA sequence: TGTGCCAGCAGTCCCCAGACAGGGAACTCCTACGAGCAGTACTTC. Translation gives CASSPQTGNSYEQYF.

V and J are TRBV4-2 and TRBJ1-5; D is unclear. The germline V gene encodes CDR1 LGHNA and CDR2 YNFKEQ. V dropped 1 base and J dropped 2 bases, with 6 bases sitting between them. CDR3 length equals 14 residues. The CDR3 is CASSQGEGNQPQHF. The CDR3 nucleotides are TGTGCCAGCAGCCAAGGGGAGGGCAATCAGCCCCAGCATTTT.

The chain recombines TRBV7-2 with TRBJ2-7, with 9 bases aligning to TRBD2. The germline V gene encodes CDR1 SGHTA and CDR2 FQGNSA. Germline trimming cut 5 bases from V and 4 bases from J; bases unmatched to any gene: 12. CDR3 length equals 16 residues. CDR3 region: CASSLVHGLAPYEQYF. The CDR3 coding sequence is TGTGCCAGCAGCCTCGTCCACGGACTAGCGCCTTACGAGCAGTACTTC.